This T cell receptor beta chain originates from a study of OX40 agonist ivuxolimab in advanced cancers. A note on the overall study: Ivuxolimab was an agonistic, fully human IgG2 monoclonal antibody directed against OX40 (CD134), a costimulatory receptor. Intravenous ivuxolimab was administered to patients every 2 weeks at six dose levels: 0.01, 0.1, 0.3, 1.5, 3 and 10 mg/kg. Among the roughly 52 dose-escalation patients, about 19 had hepatocellular carcinoma, 15 or so melanoma, 9 renal cell carcinoma and 9 head and neck cancer. In the dose-escalation cohort, more than 75% of patients were male, and the mean age was roughly 60 years, with a range of about 23 to 90. Prior anti-PD-1, anti-PD-L1 or anti-CTLA-4 therapy was permitted, and checkpoint inhibitors had been received by around 40% of dose-escalation patients. Three dose-escalation patients achieved partial responses, one with hepatocellular carcinoma and two with cutaneous melanoma. The purpose of peripheral TCRbeta sequencing was to test whether ivuxolimab changed TCR sequence diversity and led to clonal T-cell expansion. The paper covers the monotherapy dose-escalation part of the phase I ivuxolimab trial, which included N = 52 patients.

The trial excluded patients who had a history of autoimmune disease or who were on systemic immunosuppression. Peripheral blood for TCR sequencing was collected from all dose cohorts at baseline, on cycle 4 day 1, and on cycle 7 day 1. Samples came from an open-label, multicenter, first-in-human phase I dose-escalation trial of ivuxolimab. Adults with locally advanced or metastatic melanoma, renal cell carcinoma, hepatocellular carcinoma or head and neck squamous cell carcinoma were enrolled in the trial. Before TCR sequencing, CD4+ T cells and CD8+ T cells were sorted from peripheral blood as separate populations. For sequencing of the TCRbeta CDR3 region, genomic DNA was extracted from the sorted cells. The immunoSEQ Assay was used to sequence the TCRbeta CDR3 regions. What TCRdb holds here is the immuneACCESS table cut down to in-frame rearrangements. Part of the clones is not present; checked against another copy, under half of the missing clones reflect an unresolved V gene, and the others are unexplained. The sample table contains some 83,000 clones; only one count was recorded for over 90% of them. The ten top clones hold 5.5% to 7% of the sample.

General study outcomes and caveats: Partial responders in the 0.1-3.0 mg/kg groups had among the lowest normalized peripheral clonal expansion, especially among CD8+ T cells. At doses of 0.1 to 3.0 mg/kg, clonal expansion of both CD4+ and CD8+ blood T cells was observed from baseline to week 6. After ivuxolimab, more expanded clones were found on average in CD8+ T cells than in CD4+ T cells. The antigen specificity of the peripheral T cells that underwent clonal expansion was not determined. Low levels of normalized T-cell clonal expansion were also seen in some patients who did not respond.

In the germline V gene, CDR1 corresponds to MNHEY and CDR2 to SVGAGI. Relative to germline, V is 5 bases shorter and J is 5 bases shorter, with 13 bases between their ends. CDR3 length: 14 amino acids, cysteine to phenylalanine. The sequence is cut down to CDR3 DNA, 42 bases in frame from base 1. For this clone: Its binding antigen is unknown. No much larger clone exists at a distance of one base, and base qualities are not known.

Sample: CD4+ or CD8+ T cells sorted from blood, taken in a trial of the OX40 agonist ivuxolimab. Recombination connected TRBV6-5 to TRBJ2-1, with the D assignment possibly TRBD1 or TRBD2, given 5 matching bases for each. This receptor was obtained from an adult with an advanced solid tumor such as melanoma, head and neck, liver or kidney cancer. For the CDR3, the sequence is CASSTTGRDNEQFF. The sequenced DNA is TGTGCCAGCAGTACCACGGGACGGGACAATGAGCAGTTCTTC.